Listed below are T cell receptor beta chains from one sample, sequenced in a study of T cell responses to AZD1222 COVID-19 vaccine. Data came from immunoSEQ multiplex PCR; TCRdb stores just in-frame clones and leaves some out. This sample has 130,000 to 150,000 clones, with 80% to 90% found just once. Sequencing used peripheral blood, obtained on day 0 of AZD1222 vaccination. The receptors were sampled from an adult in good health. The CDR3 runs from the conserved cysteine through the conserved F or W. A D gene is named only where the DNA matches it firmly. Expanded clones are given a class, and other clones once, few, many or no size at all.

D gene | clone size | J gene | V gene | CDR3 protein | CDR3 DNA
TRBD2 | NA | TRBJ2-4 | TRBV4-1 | CASSLSGGLFSAKNIQYF | TGCGCCAGCAGCCTTAGCGGGGGACTCTTCTCAGCCAAAAACATTCAGTACTTC
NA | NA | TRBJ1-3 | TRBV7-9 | CAIGGLGNTIYF | TGTGCCATCGGGGGGCTTGGAAACACCATATATTTT
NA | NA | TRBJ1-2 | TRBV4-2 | CASSQDTRGANYGYTF | TGTGCCAGCAGCCAAGATACGAGGGGGGCTAACTATGGCTACACCTTC
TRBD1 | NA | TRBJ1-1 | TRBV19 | CASSTPGQGDTEAFF | TGTGCCAGTAGTACCCCGGGACAGGGCGATACTGAAGCTTTCTTT
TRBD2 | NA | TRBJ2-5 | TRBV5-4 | CAGGASGQETQYF | TGTGCCGGAGGAGCTAGCGGCCAAGAGACCCAGTACTTC
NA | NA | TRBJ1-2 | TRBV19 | CASSIGRAYGYTF | TGTGCCAGTAGTATTGGCAGGGCATATGGCTACACCTTC
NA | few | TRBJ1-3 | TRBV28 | CASVPHGSSVNTIYF | TGTGCCAGCGTCCCCCACGGTTCTTCAGTAAACACCATATATTTT
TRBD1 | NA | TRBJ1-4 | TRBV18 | CASSPNRAGTGGEKLFF | TGTGCCAGCTCACCAAACAGGGCCGGGACAGGCGGTGAAAAACTGTTTTTT
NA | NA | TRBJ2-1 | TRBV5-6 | CASSYRLSYNEQFF | TGTGCCAGCAGCTACAGACTTTCTTACAATGAGCAGTTCTTC
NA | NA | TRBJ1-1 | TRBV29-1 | CSVEEGAGAFF | TGCAGCGTTGAAGAGGGGGCGGGAGCTTTCTTT
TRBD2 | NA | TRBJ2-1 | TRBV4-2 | CASSQVLAGGADEQFF | TGTGCCAGCAGCCAAGTCCTAGCGGGAGGGGCAGATGAGCAGTTCTTC
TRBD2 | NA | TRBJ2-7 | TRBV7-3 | CASSTRAGLAAEQYF | TGTGCCAGCAGCACCCGGGCCGGACTAGCGGCTGAGCAGTACTTC
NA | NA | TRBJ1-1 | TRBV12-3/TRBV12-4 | CASSLGGGTEAFF | TGTGCCAGCAGTTTAGGGGGCGGCACTGAAGCTTTCTTT
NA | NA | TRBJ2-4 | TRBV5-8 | CAIPGPSFIQYF | TGTGCCATCCCGGGACCTAGTTTCATTCAGTACTTC
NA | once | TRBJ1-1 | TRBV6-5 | CASTRSSTEAFF | TGTGCCAGCACCAGATCGAGCACTGAAGCTTTCTTT
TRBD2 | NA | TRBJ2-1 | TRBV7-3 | CASSLLRTSGGNEQFF | TGTGCCAGCAGCTTATTGCGGACTAGCGGCGGCAATGAGCAGTTCTTC
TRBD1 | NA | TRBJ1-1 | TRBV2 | CASSGQGAATEAFF | TGTGCCAGCAGTGGACAGGGGGCCGCTACTGAAGCTTTCTTT
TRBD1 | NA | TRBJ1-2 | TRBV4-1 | CASSAGTDPWGYTF | TGCGCCAGCAGCGCCGGGACAGACCCTTGGGGCTACACCTTC
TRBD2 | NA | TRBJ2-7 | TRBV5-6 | CASSLGREFLEQYF | TGTGCCAGCAGCCTGGGGCGGGAGTTTCTCGAGCAGTACTTC
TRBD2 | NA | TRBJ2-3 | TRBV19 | CASSIPPPGLAGARTDTQYF | TGTGCCAGTAGTATCCCACCTCCGGGACTAGCGGGGGCCCGCACAGATACGCAGTATTTT
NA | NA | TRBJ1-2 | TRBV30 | CAWSVLRGAPDGYTF | TGTGCCTGGAGTGTATTGAGAGGGGCGCCGGATGGCTACACCTTC
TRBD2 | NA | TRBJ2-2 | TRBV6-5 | CAGGLADTGELFF | TGTGCCGGAGGACTAGCGGACACCGGGGAGCTGTTTTTT
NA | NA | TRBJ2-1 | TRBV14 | CASSPSTVNEQFF | TGTGCCAGCAGCCCATCGACAGTCAATGAGCAGTTCTTC
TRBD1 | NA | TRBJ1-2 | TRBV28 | CATQQGTSYGYTF | TGTGCCACTCAACAGGGGACTTCCTATGGCTACACCTTC
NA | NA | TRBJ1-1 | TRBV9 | CASTRDPIMNTEAFF | TGTGCCAGCACAAGAGATCCGATTATGAACACTGAAGCTTTCTTT
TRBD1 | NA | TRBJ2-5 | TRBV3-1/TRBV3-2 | CASSHNRGEETQYF | TGTGCCAGCAGCCATAACAGGGGAGAAGAGACCCAGTACTTC
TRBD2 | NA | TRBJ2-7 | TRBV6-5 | CASTLAGGPNEQYF | TGTGCCAGCACTTTAGCGGGGGGCCCCAACGAGCAGTACTTC
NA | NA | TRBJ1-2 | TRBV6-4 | CASNLIRGNPNYGYTF | TGTGCCAGCAACTTAATCAGGGGAAATCCTAACTATGGCTACACCTTC
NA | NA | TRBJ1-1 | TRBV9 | CASSVGTVNTEAFF | TGTGCCAGCAGCGTTGGGACGGTGAACACTGAAGCTTTCTTT
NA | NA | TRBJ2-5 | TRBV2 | CASSGGPPQQETQYF | TGTGCCAGCAGCGGTGGCCCCCCACAGCAAGAGACCCAGTACTTC
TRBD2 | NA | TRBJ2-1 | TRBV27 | CASSLPKRGFYNEQFF | TGTGCCAGCAGTTTACCAAAGCGGGGGTTCTACAATGAGCAGTTCTTC
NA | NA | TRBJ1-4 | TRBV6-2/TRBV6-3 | CASSYRVGGEKLFF | TGTGCCAGCAGTTACAGGGTCGGGGGTGAAAAACTGTTTTTT
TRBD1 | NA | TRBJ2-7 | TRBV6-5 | CASSNRDRRLEQYF | TGTGCCAGCAGCAATCGGGACAGGAGGCTCGAGCAGTACTTC
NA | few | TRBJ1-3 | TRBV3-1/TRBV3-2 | CASSQTRKGSSGNTIYF | TGTGCCAGCAGCCAAACGAGAAAAGGTAGCTCTGGAAACACCATATATTTT
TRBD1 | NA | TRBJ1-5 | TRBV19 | CASSIGNWDRVSNQPQHF | TGTGCCAGTAGTATTGGAAACTGGGACAGGGTCAGCAATCAGCCCCAGCATTTT
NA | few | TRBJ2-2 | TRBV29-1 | CSGFWGTGELFF | TGCAGCGGGTTTTGGGGTACCGGGGAGCTGTTTTTT
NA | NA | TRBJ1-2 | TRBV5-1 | CASSLEDNYGYTF | TGCGCCAGCAGCTTGGAGGATAACTATGGCTACACCTTC
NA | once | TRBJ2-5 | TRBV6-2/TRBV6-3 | CASSYLRSLETQYF | TGTGCCAGCAGTTATTTACGGAGTTTGGAGACCCAGTACTTC
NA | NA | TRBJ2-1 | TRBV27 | CASKIPGDYNEQFF | TGTGCCAGCAAAATACCCGGAGACTACAATGAGCAGTTCTTC
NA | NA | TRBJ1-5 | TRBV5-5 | CASSLPGSNQPQHF | TGTGCCAGCAGCTTGCCAGGGTCGAATCAGCCCCAGCATTTT
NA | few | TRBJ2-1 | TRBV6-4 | CASSDADYNEQFF | TGTGCCAGCAGTGACGCGGACTACAATGAGCAGTTCTTC
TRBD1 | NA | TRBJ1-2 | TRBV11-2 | CASSWTGEESYTF | TGTGCCAGCAGCTGGACAGGGGAGGAGAGCTACACCTTC
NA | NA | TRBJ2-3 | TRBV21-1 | CASSRGPVAGEVTDTQYF | TGTGCCAGCAGCAGGGGGCCTGTAGCGGGAGAAGTCACAGATACGCAGTATTTT
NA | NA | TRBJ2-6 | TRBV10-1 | CASSESSGGANVLTF | TGCGCCAGCAGTGAGTCCTCCGGAGGGGCCAACGTCCTGACTTTC
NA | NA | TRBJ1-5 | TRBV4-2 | CASSQDQGNQPQHF | TGTGCCAGCAGCCAAGATCAGGGGAATCAGCCCCAGCATTTT
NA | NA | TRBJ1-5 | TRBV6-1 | CASSGPDGLLNQPQHF | TGTGCCAGCAGTGGTCCGGACGGACTTCTCAATCAGCCCCAGCATTTT
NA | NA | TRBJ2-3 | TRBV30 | CAWSVGQAAPQYF | TGTGCCTGGAGTGTTGGGCAGGCCGCACCGCAGTATTTT
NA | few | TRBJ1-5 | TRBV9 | CASSVELGQPQHF | TGTGCCAGCAGCGTAGAACTCGGACAGCCCCAGCATTTT
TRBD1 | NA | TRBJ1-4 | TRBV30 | CAWSVRTGNEKLFF | TGTGCCTGGAGTGTACGGACAGGAAATGAAAAACTGTTTTTT
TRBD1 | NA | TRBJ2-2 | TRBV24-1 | CATSDPGGGSGELFF | TGTGCCACCAGTGACCCAGGGGGCGGTTCCGGGGAGCTGTTTTTT
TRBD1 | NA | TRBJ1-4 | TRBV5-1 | CASRAGTGAEKLFF | TGCGCCAGCAGGGCCGGGACAGGGGCGGAAAAACTGTTTTTT
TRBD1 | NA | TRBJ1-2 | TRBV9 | CASSVADRGYGYTF | TGTGCCAGCAGCGTAGCGGACAGGGGGTATGGCTACACCTTC
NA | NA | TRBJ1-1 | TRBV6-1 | CASSEVGPFRTSDDEAFF | TGTGCCAGCAGTGAAGTGGGTCCTTTTCGAACATCCGATGATGAAGCTTTCTTT
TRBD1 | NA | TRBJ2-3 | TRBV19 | CASRTGPSDTQYF | TGTGCCAGCCGGACAGGACCGTCCGATACGCAGTATTTT
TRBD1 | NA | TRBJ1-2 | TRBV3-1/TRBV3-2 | CASSQVVGGTLDYGYTF | TGTGCCAGCAGCCAAGTGGTAGGGGGCACACTCGACTATGGCTACACCTTC
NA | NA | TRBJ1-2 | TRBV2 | CASREFGGGGYTF | TGTGCCAGCCGTGAGTTCGGAGGTGGTGGCTACACCTTC